Listed below are T cell receptor beta chains from one sample, sequenced in a study of response to subunit inactivated influenza vaccine. Using its own MiXCR run on the RT-PCR reads, TCRdb lists one record per CDR3 protein. Here the sample spans 700,000 to 900,000 distinct CDR3 sequences, approximately 21% being singletons. The specimen comprised PBMCs from blood, sampled around 5 days after vaccination. These receptors were taken from a middle-aged man who received an inactivated influenza vaccine. Both conserved end residues are part of each CDR3. Fields, in order: D gene, V gene, clone size, J gene, CDR3 DNA, CDR3 protein. A D gene is named only where the DNA matches it firmly. Size is omitted from some rows. Given values are once, few, many or a class for expanded clones.

D gene: .; V gene: TRBV7-2; clone size: few; J gene: TRBJ2-1; CDR3 DNA: TGTGCCAGCAGCTTACTGAGGGCCAACAATGAGCAGTTCTTC; CDR3 protein: CASSLLRANNEQFF
D gene: .; V gene: TRBV5-5; clone size: .; J gene: TRBJ2-5; CDR3 DNA: TGTGCCAGCAGCTTGGCCCCCACGTTGGGGGGAGAGACCCAGTACTTC; CDR3 protein: CASSLAPTLGGETQYF
D gene: .; V gene: TRBV12-3/TRBV12-4; clone size: few; J gene: TRBJ2-7; CDR3 DNA: TGTGCCAGCAGCAAAAGGGCAGGGTGGAGAAACGAGCAGTACTTC; CDR3 protein: CASSKRAGWRNEQYF
D gene: .; V gene: TRBV18; clone size: .; J gene: TRBJ1-1; CDR3 DNA: TGTGCCAGCTCACCACCCTATAGTTCGGGCGCTGAAGCTTTCTTT; CDR3 protein: CASSPPYSSGAEAFF
D gene: .; V gene: TRBV14; clone size: few; J gene: TRBJ2-5; CDR3 DNA: TGTGCCAGCAGCCAAACAGCCGAGACCCAGTACTTC; CDR3 protein: CASSQTAETQYF
D gene: .; V gene: TRBV20-1; clone size: .; J gene: TRBJ1-2; CDR3 DNA: TGCAGTGCTAGGAGCGGGATGCGGATAGGAGGCTACACCTTC; CDR3 protein: CSARSGMRIGGYTF
D gene: .; V gene: TRBV20-1; clone size: .; J gene: TRBJ1-6; CDR3 DNA: TGCAGTGCTAGTTCGGGCAGGGTTAATTCACCCCTCCACTTT; CDR3 protein: CSASSGRVNSPLHF
D gene: .; V gene: TRBV29-1; clone size: .; J gene: TRBJ1-2; CDR3 DNA: TGCAGCGTCCTCGACAGTATTCGGGCTTATGGCTACACCTTC; CDR3 protein: CSVLDSIRAYGYTF
D gene: .; V gene: TRBV7-6; clone size: few; J gene: TRBJ2-3; CDR3 DNA: TGTGCCAGCAGCCCACAGTTCCCTAGCACAGATACGCAGTATTTT; CDR3 protein: CASSPQFPSTDTQYF
D gene: TRBD2; V gene: TRBV5-1; clone size: few; J gene: TRBJ2-1; CDR3 DNA: TGCGCCAGCAGGGCTAGCGGCGATGAGCAGTTCTTC; CDR3 protein: CASRASGDEQFF
D gene: TRBD2; V gene: TRBV20-1; clone size: .; J gene: TRBJ2-1; CDR3 DNA: TGCAGTGCTAAAAAAGGGACTAGCGGTAATGAGCAGTTCTTC; CDR3 protein: CSAKKGTSGNEQFF
D gene: .; V gene: TRBV29-1; clone size: many; J gene: TRBJ2-2; CDR3 DNA: TGCAGCGCCGAACGGCTAGGCGGGGAGCTGTTTTTT; CDR3 protein: CSAERLGGELFF
D gene: TRBD1; V gene: TRBV9; clone size: few; J gene: TRBJ2-5; CDR3 DNA: TGTGCCAGCAGCTTGGACAGGGGGCGCAGGGAGACCCAGTACTTC; CDR3 protein: CASSLDRGRRETQYF
D gene: .; V gene: TRBV7-9; clone size: .; J gene: TRBJ2-7; CDR3 DNA: TGTGCCAGCAGCCCCAAATCCGGGAGAACCTCCTACGAGCAGTACTTC; CDR3 protein: CASSPKSGRTSYEQYF
D gene: TRBD1; V gene: TRBV20-1; clone size: few; J gene: TRBJ2-3; CDR3 DNA: TGCAGTGCAATGACAGGGGGGGCAGATACGCAGTATTTT; CDR3 protein: CSAMTGGADTQYF
D gene: .; V gene: TRBV12-3/TRBV12-4; clone size: .; J gene: TRBJ2-7; CDR3 DNA: TGTGCCAGCAGTTTTGCCAGCGGAGTCTACGAGCAGTACTTC; CDR3 protein: CASSFASGVYEQYF
D gene: .; V gene: TRBV7-8; clone size: few; J gene: TRBJ2-5; CDR3 DNA: TGTGCCAGCAGCTTAGAAGTAGGGGTTGGGGGGACCCAGTACTTC; CDR3 protein: CASSLEVGVGGTQYF
D gene: .; V gene: TRBV5-8; clone size: .; J gene: TRBJ2-7; CDR3 DNA: TGTGCCAGCAGCCTAATACAGGGATCCGAGCAGTACTTC; CDR3 protein: CASSLIQGSEQYF
D gene: .; V gene: TRBV5-1; clone size: many; J gene: TRBJ2-3; CDR3 DNA: TGCGCCAGCAGCTTACAGCTACCCACAGATACGCAGTATTTT; CDR3 protein: CASSLQLPTDTQYF
D gene: .; V gene: TRBV5-1; clone size: few; J gene: TRBJ2-3; CDR3 DNA: TGCGCCAGCAGCTTCCAGCAGGGGCGGGCCACTTTCGGCCCAGATACGCAGTATTTT; CDR3 protein: CASSFQQGRATFGPDTQYF